This T cell receptor beta chain came from a study of OX40 agonist ivuxolimab in advanced cancers. Across the whole study: With a range of roughly 20 to 80, age averaged roughly 61 years, and around 80% were male. Whole-study findings and limits: The expanded peripheral T cells' antigen specificity was not determined. Patients who responded partially at 0.1-3.0 mg/kg showed clonal expansion ranking among the lowest.

About this clone: The antigen remains undetermined.

The method was immunoSEQ multiplex PCR; TCRdb's version includes in-frame clones alone and lacks a portion of them. The table lists about 100,000 clones, roughly 92% of them singletons. Autoimmune disease history or systemic immunosuppression was exclusionary. The source was CD4+ or CD8+ T cells sorted from blood, collected in a trial of the OX40 agonist ivuxolimab. The source is an adult with an advanced solid tumor such as melanoma, head and neck, liver or kidney cancer.

This CDR3 is CASSGGQGADTEAFF. DNA for the CDR3: TGCGCCAGCAGCGGAGGACAGGGGGCAGACACTGAAGCTTTCTTT. This rearrangement joins TRBV5-1 to TRBJ1-1, with 11 bases identical to TRBD1. J was trimmed by 3 bases and V by 4 bases; bases with no gene match: 5. CDR3 size: 15 residues. Germline assignment: CDR1 SGHRS and CDR2 YFSETQ.